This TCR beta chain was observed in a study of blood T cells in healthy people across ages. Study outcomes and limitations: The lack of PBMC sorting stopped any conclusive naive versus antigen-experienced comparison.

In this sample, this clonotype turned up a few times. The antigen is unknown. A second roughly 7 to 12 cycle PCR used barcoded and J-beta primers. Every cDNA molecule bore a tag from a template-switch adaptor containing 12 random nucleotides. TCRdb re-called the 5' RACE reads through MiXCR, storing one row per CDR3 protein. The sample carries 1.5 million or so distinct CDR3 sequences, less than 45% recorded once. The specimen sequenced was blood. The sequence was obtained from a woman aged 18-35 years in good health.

The CDR3 is CASSYSQVDTQYF. The CDR3 DNA sequence: TGTGCCAGCAGTTACTCGCAGGTGGATACGCAGTATTTT. This chain connects TRBV6-5 to TRBJ2-3; no definite D call. Per germline, CDR1 MNHEY and CDR2 SVGAGI. The CDR3 extends over 13 amino acids. Trimming stripped 0 bases from V and 6 bases from J, with 7 bases between.